This T cell receptor (beta chain) was captured in a study of type 1 and type 2 diabetes patients. PCR was run on genomic DNA. The TCR beta CDR3 region was amplified using 30 forward and 13 reverse primers. Via MiXCR, TCRdb re-called the multiplex PCR reads, giving one row per CDR3 protein. The sample yields 280,000 or so distinct CDR3 sequences, around 47% seen once. Each participant gave ten milliliters of peripheral blood. Looked up from germline, CDR1 is SQVTM and CDR2 is ANQGSEA. Trimming shortened V by 0 bases and J by 2 bases, and 11 bases separated the two germline ends. CDR3 length: 14 amino acids. Findings of the study overall: Type 2 diabetes repertoires were more diverse than type 1 diabetes repertoires.

This clonotype was seen only a few times. What it binds is not known. The material sequenced was peripheral blood mononuclear cells (PBMCs). V gene TRBV29-1 combines with J gene TRBJ2-7; D call uncertain. The sequence was obtained from a man younger than 30 with type 2 diabetes. The CDR3 region is CSVEDPVSAYEQYF. The CDR3 DNA reads TGCAGCGTTGAAGATCCCGTTAGTGCCTACGAGCAGTACTTC.